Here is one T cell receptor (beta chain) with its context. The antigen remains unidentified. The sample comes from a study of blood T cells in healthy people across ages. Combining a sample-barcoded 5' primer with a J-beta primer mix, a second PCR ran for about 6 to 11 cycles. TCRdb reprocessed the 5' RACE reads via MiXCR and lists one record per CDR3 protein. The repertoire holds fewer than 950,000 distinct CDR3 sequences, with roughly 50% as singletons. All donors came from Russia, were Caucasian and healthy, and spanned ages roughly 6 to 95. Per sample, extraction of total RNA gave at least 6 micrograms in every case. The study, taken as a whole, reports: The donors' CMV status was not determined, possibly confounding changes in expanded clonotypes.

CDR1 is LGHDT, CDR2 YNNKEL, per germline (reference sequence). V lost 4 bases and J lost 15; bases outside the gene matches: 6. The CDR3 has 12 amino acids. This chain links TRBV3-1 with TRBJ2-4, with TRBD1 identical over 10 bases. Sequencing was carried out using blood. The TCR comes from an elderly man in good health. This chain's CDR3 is CASSPGQGNPYF. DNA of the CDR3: TGTGCCAGCAGCCCGGGACAGGGGAACCCGTACTTC.